A single sample gave rise to the 20 T cell receptor beta chains below, sequenced in a study of T-cell reconstitution after alpha-beta-depleted transplantation in children. Unique molecular identifiers tagged the TCRbeta library. TCRdb analysed the PCR reads with MiXCR anew, one entry per CDR3 protein. The sample consists of under 100,000 distinct CDR3 sequences, around a sixth of them appearing once. Sequencing was performed on PBMCs, mostly from graft donor cells, taken 180 days after TCRalphabeta/CD19-depleted stem cell transplant. All receptors derive from a male patient between 2 and 10 years old who had a stem cell transplant for acute lymphoblastic leukemia, so the T cells may come from the graft donor.

The chain is built from TRBV24-1 and TRBJ2-2; D not resolved. V was clipped by 3 bases and J by 0 bases, with 10 bases between them. CDR3 length equals 16 residues. CDR1 and CDR2 from the germline V gene are KGHDR and SFDVKD. CDR3 DNA: TGTGCCACCAGTGATAGTGGCAGGTCGAACACCGGGGAGCTGTTTTTT. Protein sequence: CATSDSGRSNTGELFF.

CDR3 nucleotides: TGTGCCAGCAGCGTAGACTCCGCCGGACGCCCCGAGCAGTACTTC. It yields the protein CASSVDSAGRPEQYF. The rearrangement links TRBV9 to TRBJ2-7; no reliable D call. Germline V lookup: CDR1 SGDLS, CDR2 YYNGEE. Trimming left V 0 bases short and J 6 bases short, with 16 bases between. The CDR3 runs to 15 residues.

This clonotype occurred a few times. The chain combines TRBV28 with TRBJ1-5; D uncertain. V was cut by 6 bases and J by 7 bases, with 10 bases left in between. The CDR3 extends over 12 amino acids. Per the germline V gene, CDR1 is MDHEN and CDR2 is SYDVKM. The CDR3 nucleotides are TGTGCCAGCAGCCGACGTGGGCAGCCCCAGCATTTT. Translation: CASSRRGQPQHF.

Here the CDR3 DNA reads TGTGCCAGCAGTGACCTTACAGGGCGTGACACTGAAGCTTTCTTT. Its protein is CASSDLTGRDTEAFF. The rearrangement joins TRBV25-1 to TRBJ1-1; D perhaps matches TRBD1 (6 bases). Germline V gene sequence: CDR1 MGHDK, CDR2 SYGVNS. This CDR3 has 15 residues. Between the trimmed V and J ends, which lost 3 bases and 3 bases, there was a span of 14 bases.

This clonotype was counted between two and nine times. This chain uses TRBV10-1 with TRBJ1-1; 7 bases align to TRBD1. The CDR3 loop spans 14 amino acids. The ends lost 3 bases at V and 3 bases at J; junction bases unmatched: 4. Germline V CDR1 and CDR2: WNHNN, SYGVQD (reference sequence). CDR3 sequence reads: CASSDHRGYTEAFF. The CDR3 nucleotides are TGCGCCAGCAGTGACCACAGGGGCTACACTGAAGCTTTCTTT.

The genes are TRBV7-2 and TRBJ2-1; TRBD2 matches at 7 bases. CDR3 length: 13 amino acids. The V gene's germline CDR1 is SGHTA and CDR2 FQGNSA. J gave up 8 bases and V 4 bases, and 5 bases lay outside the gene matches. The CDR3 sequence is CASSSSAGDEQFF. DNA for the CDR3: TGTGCCAGCAGCTCCTCTGCGGGAGATGAGCAGTTCTTC.

The chain links TRBV10-3 to TRBJ2-7; no clear D gene. This CDR3 is 12 amino acids long. Germline V gene sequence: CDR1 ENHRY, CDR2 SYGVKD. The ends were cut back, 3 bases at V and 2 bases at J, with 5 bases in the middle. CDR3 protein: CAISDQPYEQYF. The CDR3 DNA reads TGTGCCATCAGTGACCAGCCCTACGAGCAGTACTTC.

This clonotype occurred a few times. The chain couples TRBV2 to TRBJ1-1; D is undetermined. Trimming cost V 2 bases and J 1 base, with 14 bases left between them. Germline lookup yields CDR1 SNHLY and CDR2 FYNNEI. The CDR3 is 16 residues long. The CDR3 region has the DNA TGTGCCAGCAGTGAAACCGGCCTCGCTCAGAACACTGAAGCTTTCTTT. Its protein is CASSETGLAQNTEAFF.

This clonotype was observed a few times. V is TRBV19 and J is TRBJ2-7; D assignment may be TRBD1 or TRBD2 (5 bases each). The CDR3 has 15 residues. With 1 base removed from V and 5 bases from J, the gap between germline ends came to 15 bases. Per the germline V gene, CDR1 is LNHDA and CDR2 is SQIVND (reference sequence). CDR3 in DNA: TGTGCCAGTAGTATAGCCAGGGACGGAATTAACGAGCAGTACTTC. Amino acids: CASSIARDGINEQYF.

J is TRBJ1-5 and V is TRBV7-9, with a possible D match to TRBD1 (5 bases). From germline, CDR1 is SEHNR and CDR2 FQNEAQ (reference sequence). This CDR3 comprises 15 residues. V lost 5 bases and J 3 bases, leaving 14 bases between the germline ends. As DNA, the CDR3 is TGTGCCAGCAGCCTAACGACAGAGGACAATCAGCCCCAGCATTTT. Translated, it gives CASSLTTEDNQPQHF.

The table lists this clonotype with a few counts. This rearrangement joins TRBV7-2 to TRBJ2-2; D uncertain. Germline-derived CDR1 and CDR2 are SGHTA and FQGNSA. The CDR3 runs to 16 residues. Trimming removed 7 bases from V and 6 bases from J, with 21 bases in between. CDR3 DNA sequence: TGTGCCAGCAAAACGGCCGTCCGCTCAGGAGCCGGGGAGCTGTTTTTT. It is translated as CASKTAVRSGAGELFF.

This chain uses TRBV18 with TRBJ2-2; 7 bases are a match to TRBD1. CDR3 length equals 14 residues. The V gene end was trimmed by 4 bases and the J gene end by 3 bases; junction bases not matched to a gene: 2. The V gene's germline CDR1 is KGHSH and CDR2 LQKENI. Here the CDR3 reads CASSRTGDTGELFF. DNA for the CDR3: TGTGCCAGCTCACGAACAGGGGACACCGGGGAGCTGTTTTTT.

There are a few counts of this clonotype. This chain connects TRBV4-1 to TRBJ2-3; no firm D call. The CDR3 runs to 15 residues. The germline CDR1 and CDR2 sequences are MGHRA and YSYEKL. V was cut by 4 bases and J by 0 bases, with 11 bases left in between. CDR3 DNA: TGCGCCAGCAGCCCCTTAGGGCAAAGCACAGATACGCAGTATTTT. Amino acid sequence: CASSPLGQSTDTQYF.

The rearrangement links TRBV11-2 to TRBJ2-5; unclear D gene. CDR1 is SGHAT and CDR2 is FQNNGV in the germline V gene. This CDR3 contains 15 residues. Trimming left V 4 bases short and J 4 bases short, with 16 bases between. For the CDR3, the DNA is TGTGCCAGCAGCTACCCAGGCGTGTTGGGAGAGACCCAGTACTTC. It encodes CASSYPGVLGETQYF. The full variable domain, in which reference TRBV11-2 and TRBJ2-5 provide the parts outside the CDR3, is EAGVAQSPRYKIIEKRQSVAFWCNPISGHATLYWYQQILGQGPKLLIQFQNNGVVDDSQLPKDRFSAERLKGVDSTLKIQPAKLEDSAVYLCASSYPGVLGETQYFGPGTRLLVL.

The chain uses TRBV30 and TRBJ1-6; D possibly corresponds to TRBD1 (5 bases). CDR1 is GTSNPN, CDR2 SVGIG, per germline (reference sequence). The V and J ends lost 4 bases and 6 bases respectively, with 25 bases between them. The CDR3 sequence is 18 residues long. The chain's CDR3 is CAWMLRVGTTKINSPLHF. CDR3 in DNA: TGTGCCTGGATGCTCCGAGTCGGGACGACAAAGATTAATTCACCCCTCCACTTT.

This clonotype has more than one count but fewer than ten. The gene calls are TRBV29-1 and TRBJ2-7; perhaps TRBD1 as D (6 bases). This CDR3 has 14 residues. Between the trimmed V and J ends, which lost 1 base and 2 bases, there was a span of 12 bases. CDR1 SQVTM and CDR2 ANQGSEA come from the germline V gene. Here the CDR3 DNA reads TGCAGCGTTGAAGTATCAGGACAGACCTACGAGCAGTACTTC. Its translation: CSVEVSGQTYEQYF.

The V and J genes are TRBV9 and TRBJ2-1; 7 bases map to TRBD2. The CDR3 runs 13 residues. After removal of 0 bases from V and 10 bases from J, the junction contained 4 bases not matched to a gene. The germline CDR1 and CDR2 sequences are SGDLS and YYNGEE. CDR3 loop: CASSVVGRGEQFF. As DNA, the CDR3 is TGTGCCAGCAGCGTAGTTGGGCGGGGGGAGCAGTTCTTC. The full variable domain, its missing parts supplied by reference TRBV9 and TRBJ2-1, is DSGVTQTPKHLITATGQRVTLRCSPRSGDLSVYWYQQSLDQGLQFLIQYYNGEERAKGNILERFSAQQFPDLHSELNLSSLELGDSALYFCASSVVGRGEQFFGPGTRLTVL.

CDR3 DNA sequence: TGTGCCAGCAGTTACCCTGGACAGGGGCCATCGAACACCGGGGAGCTGTTTTTT. Amino acid sequence: CASSYPGQGPSNTGELFF. The rearrangement uses TRBV6-2 or TRBV6-3 and TRBJ2-2, with 9 bases that match TRBD1. The CDR3 covers 18 residues. Germline V gene sequence: CDR1 MNHEY, CDR2 SVGEGT. Unmatched junction bases numbered 7, after V lost 2 bases and J lost 0 bases.

This clonotype was counted once. In nucleotides, the CDR3 is TGCAGTGCTAGGGGCATGTGGCGCGGGGAGCTGTTTTTT. Translated: CSARGMWRGELFF. The V and J genes are TRBV20-1 and TRBJ2-2; no firm D call. This CDR3 contains 13 residues. Germline CDR1 and CDR2: DFQATT and SNEGSKA (reference sequence). V lost 3 bases and J 7 bases, leaving 12 bases between the germline ends.

V usage is TRBV2 and J usage is TRBJ2-1, with D maybe TRBD1 (5 bases). The CDR3 totals 13 residues. Trimming removed 4 bases from V and 8 bases from J, with 12 bases in between. Germline V gene lookup returns CDR1 SNHLY and CDR2 FYNNEI. CDR3 amino acids: CASSAGLFDEQFF. The CDR3 DNA follows: TGTGCCAGCAGTGCAGGGCTTTTCGATGAGCAGTTCTTC.